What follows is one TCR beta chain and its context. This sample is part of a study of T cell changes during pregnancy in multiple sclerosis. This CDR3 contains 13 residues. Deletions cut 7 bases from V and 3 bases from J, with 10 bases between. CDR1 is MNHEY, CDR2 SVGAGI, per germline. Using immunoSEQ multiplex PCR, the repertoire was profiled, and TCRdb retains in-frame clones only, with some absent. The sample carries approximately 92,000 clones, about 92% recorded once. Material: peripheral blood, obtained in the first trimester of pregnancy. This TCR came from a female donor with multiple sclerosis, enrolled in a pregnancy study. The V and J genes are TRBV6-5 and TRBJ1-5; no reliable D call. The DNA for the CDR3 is TGTGCCAGCAAGGTGGGCTACAATCAGCCCCAGCATTTT. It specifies CASKVGYNQPQHF.